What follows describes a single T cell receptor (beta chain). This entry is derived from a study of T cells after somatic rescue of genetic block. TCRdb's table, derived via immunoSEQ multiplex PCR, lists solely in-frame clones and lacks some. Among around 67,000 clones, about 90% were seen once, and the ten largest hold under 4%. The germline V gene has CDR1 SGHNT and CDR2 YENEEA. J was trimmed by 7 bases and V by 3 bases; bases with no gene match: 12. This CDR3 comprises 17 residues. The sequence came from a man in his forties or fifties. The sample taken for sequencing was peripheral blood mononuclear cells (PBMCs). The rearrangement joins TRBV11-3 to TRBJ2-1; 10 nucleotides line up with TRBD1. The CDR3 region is CASSFDTGTGVPNEQFF. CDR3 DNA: TGTGCCAGCAGCTTTGACACCGGGACAGGGGTCCCAAATGAGCAGTTCTTC.